The present TCR beta chain was sequenced within a study of spatial heterogeneity in lung cancer. Study at large: Combinations of a unique TCR and a UMI were tallied in raw reads, and on average each appeared more than ten times.

One entry per CDR3 protein, called by TCRdb with MiXCR from the 5' RACE reads. The sample lists 110,000 or so distinct CDR3 sequences; roughly 10% were seen once. This clonotype was seen ten or more times. Time point meaning: blood at routine non-recurrence follow-up after resection. V lost 3 bases to trimming and J lost 2 bases, with 14 bases between them. Germline V gene lookup returns CDR1 SNHLY and CDR2 FYNNEI. CDR3 length: 15 amino acids. Sequences were derived from PBMCs, sampled at follow-up. This rearrangement joins TRBV2 to TRBJ2-7, with a weak D call TRBD1 (6 bases). The source of this sequence is a female donor with early-stage non-small cell lung cancer. The CDR3 sequence: CASSDESGVTYEQYF. The CDR3 bases are TGTGCCAGCAGTGATGAGTCAGGGGTTACCTACGAGCAGTACTTC.